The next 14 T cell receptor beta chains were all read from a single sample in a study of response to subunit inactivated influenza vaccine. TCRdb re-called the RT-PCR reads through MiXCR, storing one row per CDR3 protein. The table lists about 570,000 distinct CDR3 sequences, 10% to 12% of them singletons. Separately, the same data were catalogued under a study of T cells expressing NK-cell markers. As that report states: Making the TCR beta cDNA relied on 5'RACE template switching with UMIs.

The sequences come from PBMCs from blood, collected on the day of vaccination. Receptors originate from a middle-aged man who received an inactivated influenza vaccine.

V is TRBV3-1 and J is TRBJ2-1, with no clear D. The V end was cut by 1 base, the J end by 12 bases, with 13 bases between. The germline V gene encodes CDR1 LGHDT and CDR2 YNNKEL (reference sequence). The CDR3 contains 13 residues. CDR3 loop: CASSQAQAAGQFF. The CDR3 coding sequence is TGTGCCAGCAGCCAAGCCCAGGCCGCCGGGCAGTTCTTC.

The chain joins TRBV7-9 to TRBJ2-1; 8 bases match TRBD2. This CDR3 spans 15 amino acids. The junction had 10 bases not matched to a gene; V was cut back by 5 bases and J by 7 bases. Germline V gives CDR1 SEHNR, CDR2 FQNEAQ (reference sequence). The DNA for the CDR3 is TGTGCCAGCAGCATAACTAGCGGACTCAGGAATGAGCAGTTCTTC. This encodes CASSITSGLRNEQFF.

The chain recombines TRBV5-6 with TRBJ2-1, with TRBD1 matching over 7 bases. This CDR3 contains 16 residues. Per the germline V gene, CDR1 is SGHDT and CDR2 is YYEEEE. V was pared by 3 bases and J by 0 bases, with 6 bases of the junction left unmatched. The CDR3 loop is CASSWGTALSYNEQFF. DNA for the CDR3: TGTGCCAGCAGCTGGGGGACAGCTCTCTCCTACAATGAGCAGTTCTTC.

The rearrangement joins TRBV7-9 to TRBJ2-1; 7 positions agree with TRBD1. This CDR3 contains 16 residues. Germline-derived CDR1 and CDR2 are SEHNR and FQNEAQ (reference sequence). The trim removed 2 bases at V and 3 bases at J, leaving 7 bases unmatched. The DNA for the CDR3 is TGTGCCAGCAGCTTAAGACAGGGCTTTAACTACAATGAGCAGTTCTTC. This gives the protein CASSLRQGFNYNEQFF. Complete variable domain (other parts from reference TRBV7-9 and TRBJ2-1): DTGVSQNPRHKITKRGQNVTFRCDPISEHNRLYWYRQTLGQGPEFLTYFQNEAQLEKSRLLSDRFSAERPKGSFSTLEIQRTEQGDSAMYLCASSLRQGFNYNEQFFGPGTRLTVL.

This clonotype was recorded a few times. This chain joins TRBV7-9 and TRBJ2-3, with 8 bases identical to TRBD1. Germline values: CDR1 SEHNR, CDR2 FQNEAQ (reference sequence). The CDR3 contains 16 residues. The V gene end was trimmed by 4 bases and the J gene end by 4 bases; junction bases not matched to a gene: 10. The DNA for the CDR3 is TGTGCCAGCAGCTCCTACCGGACAGGGTGGGCAGATACGCAGTATTTT. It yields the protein CASSSYRTGWADTQYF.

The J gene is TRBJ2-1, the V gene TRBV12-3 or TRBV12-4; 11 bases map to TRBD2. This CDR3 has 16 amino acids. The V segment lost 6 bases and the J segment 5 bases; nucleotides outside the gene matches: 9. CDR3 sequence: CASRSSPGLADNEQFF. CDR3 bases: TGTGCCAGCAGATCCTCCCCGGGACTAGCGGACAATGAGCAGTTCTTC.

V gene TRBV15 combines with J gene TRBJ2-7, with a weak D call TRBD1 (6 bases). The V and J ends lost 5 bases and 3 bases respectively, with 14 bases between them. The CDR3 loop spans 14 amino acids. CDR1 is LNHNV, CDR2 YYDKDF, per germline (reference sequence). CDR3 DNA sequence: TGTGCCACCAGCTACGAACAGGGTGGCTACGAGCAGTACTTC. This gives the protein CATSYEQGGYEQYF.

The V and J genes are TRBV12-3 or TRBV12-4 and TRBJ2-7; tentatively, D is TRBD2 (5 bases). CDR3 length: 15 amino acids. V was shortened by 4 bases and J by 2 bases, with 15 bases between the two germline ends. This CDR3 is CASSSRTGSPYEQYF. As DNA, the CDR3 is TGTGCCAGCAGTTCCCGGACGGGATCCCCCTACGAGCAGTACTTC.

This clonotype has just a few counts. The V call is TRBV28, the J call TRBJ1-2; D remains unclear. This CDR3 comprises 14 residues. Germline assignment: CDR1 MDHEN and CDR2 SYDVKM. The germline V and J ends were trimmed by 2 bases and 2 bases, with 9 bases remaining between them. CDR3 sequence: CASSLVSVNYGYTF. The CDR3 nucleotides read TGTGCCAGCAGTTTAGTCTCAGTAAACTATGGCTACACCTTC.

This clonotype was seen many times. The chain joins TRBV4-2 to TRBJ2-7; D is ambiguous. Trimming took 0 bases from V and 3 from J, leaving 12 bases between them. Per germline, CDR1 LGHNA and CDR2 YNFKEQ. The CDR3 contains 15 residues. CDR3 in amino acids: CASSQDYSWHYEQYF. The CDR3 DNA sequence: TGTGCCAGCAGCCAAGACTACTCTTGGCACTACGAGCAGTACTTC.

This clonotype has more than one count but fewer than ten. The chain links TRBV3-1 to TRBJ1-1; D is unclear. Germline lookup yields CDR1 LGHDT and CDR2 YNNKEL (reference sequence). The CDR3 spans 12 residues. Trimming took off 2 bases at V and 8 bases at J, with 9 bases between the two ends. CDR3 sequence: CASSQRYGEAFF. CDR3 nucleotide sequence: TGTGCCAGCAGCCAAAGGTACGGAGAAGCTTTCTTT.

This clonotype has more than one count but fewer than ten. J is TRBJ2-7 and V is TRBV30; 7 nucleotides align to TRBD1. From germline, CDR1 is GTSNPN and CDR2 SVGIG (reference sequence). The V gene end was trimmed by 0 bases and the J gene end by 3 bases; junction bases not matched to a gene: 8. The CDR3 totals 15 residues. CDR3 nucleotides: TGTGCCTGGAGTGTACTCGGACAGGTTGTCTACGAGCAGTACTTC. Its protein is CAWSVLGQVVYEQYF.

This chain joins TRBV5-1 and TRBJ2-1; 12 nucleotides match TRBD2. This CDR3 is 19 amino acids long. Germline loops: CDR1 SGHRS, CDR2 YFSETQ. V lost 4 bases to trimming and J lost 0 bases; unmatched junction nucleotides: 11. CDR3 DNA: TGCGCCAGCAGCCCGACTAGCGGGAGTGTCCTCCGCTCCTACAATGAGCAGTTCTTC. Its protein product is CASSPTSGSVLRSYNEQFF.

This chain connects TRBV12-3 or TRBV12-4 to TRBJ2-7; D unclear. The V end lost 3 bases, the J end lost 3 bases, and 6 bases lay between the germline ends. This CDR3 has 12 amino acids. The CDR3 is CASSFVLYEQYF. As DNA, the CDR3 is TGTGCCAGCAGTTTCGTGCTCTACGAGCAGTACTTC.